This TCR beta chain was identified in a study of blood T cell repertoires in COVID-19. Background on the study: Samples representing acute and convalescent COVID-19 were sourced from the United States, Italy and Spain. T cells, B-cell-depleted T cells, or PBMCs provided the cDNA or gDNA that served as material.

Assay: immunoSEQ multiplex PCR; the TCRdb copy retains only in-frame clones and omits some. Of 200,000 or so clones listed, about 86% are singletons. This CDR3 comprises 13 residues. V lost 0 bases to trimming and J lost 5 bases, with 7 bases between them. The V gene's germline CDR1 is KGHSH and CDR2 LQKENI. This rearrangement joins TRBV18 to TRBJ2-5; no definite D call. Sequences were obtained from peripheral blood. This TCR derives from a woman aged 50 to 60 with acute or convalescent COVID-19. The CDR3 DNA is TGTGCCAGCTCACCACCGTCTGAGGAGACCCAGTACTTC. Translated: CASSPPSEETQYF.